A single sample gave rise to the 17 T cell receptor beta chains below, sequenced in a study of neurological immune-mediated disorders. One entry per CDR3 protein, called by TCRdb with MiXCR from the 5' RACE reads. The repertoire holds 43,000 or so distinct CDR3 sequences, about 14% seen once, with roughly 10% in the top ten. Documented time point: longitudinal time-point 3. The sequenced material came from PBMCs. Receptor source: a man aged 30 to 45 in good health.

This clonotype has only a few counts. This chain joins TRBV27 and TRBJ2-1; 8 nucleotides align to TRBD2. CDR1 is MNHEY and CDR2 is SMNVEV in the germline V gene (reference sequence). CDR3 size: 17 residues. With V trimmed by 2 bases and J by 2 bases, 8 bases remained unmatched. This CDR3 reads CASSLTAVAGPYNEQFF. In DNA, the CDR3 is TGTGCCAGCAGTTTAACGGCCGTAGCGGGACCCTACAATGAGCAGTTCTTC.

This clonotype was counted ten times or more. The V and J genes are TRBV27 and TRBJ1-5, with a weak D call TRBD1 (6 bases). CDR1 and CDR2 (germline): MNHEY, SMNVEV (reference sequence). The CDR3 is 15 residues long. The V end lost 3 bases, the J end lost 2 bases, and 11 bases lay between the germline ends. The CDR3 nucleotides are TGTGCCAGCAGTTTGGGGGCTTGGGGCAATCAGCCCCAGCATTTT. Translation: CASSLGAWGNQPQHF.

This clonotype was observed at least ten times. Here the CDR3 reads CASSTEALQVGNEQFF. Written as DNA, the CDR3 is TGTGCCAGCAGCACAGAGGCACTACAAGTCGGGAATGAGCAGTTCTTC. J is TRBJ2-1 and V is TRBV7-2; D is ambiguous. The V end was cut by 5 bases, the J end by 7 bases, with 21 bases between. The germline V gene has CDR1 SGHTA and CDR2 FQGNSA. The CDR3 contains 16 residues. The whole variable domain, filled in from reference TRBV7-2 and TRBJ2-1, reads GAGVSQSPSNKVTEKGKDVELRCDPISGHTALYWYRQSLGQGLEFLIYFQGNSAPDKSGLPSDRFSAERTGGSVSTLTIQRTQQEDSAVYLCASSTEALQVGNEQFFGPGTRLTVL.

At least ten counts were recorded for this clonotype. V gene TRBV3-1 combines with J gene TRBJ2-5; D remains ambiguous. With 4 bases removed from V and 1 base from J, the gap between germline ends came to 7 bases. The CDR3 length is 13 residues. CDR1 is LGHDT, CDR2 YNNKEL, per germline (reference sequence). CDR3 protein: CASSPNVQETQYF. For the CDR3, the DNA is TGTGCCAGCAGCCCAAACGTCCAAGAGACCCAGTACTTC.

This clonotype was observed many times. The rearrangement uses TRBV29-1 and TRBJ2-7; D uncertain. V was shortened by 0 bases and J by 2 bases, with 8 bases between the two germline ends. The CDR3 has 13 residues. Germline CDR1 reads SQVTM; CDR2 reads ANQGSEA. The CDR3 DNA follows: TGCAGCGTTGAAGATAGCCAAACCTACGAGCAGTACTTC. The encoded protein is CSVEDSQTYEQYF.

This clonotype was seen many times. This chain joins TRBV7-2 and TRBJ2-1; D is uncertain. CDR1 is SGHTA, CDR2 FQGNSA, per germline. The V end lost 2 bases, the J end lost 6 bases, and 11 bases lay between the germline ends. This CDR3 is built from 14 residues. For the CDR3, the DNA is TGTGCCAGCAGCTTATTCGCAGGAGTCAATGAGCAGTTCTTC. It codes for CASSLFAGVNEQFF.

This clonotype was detected many times. The gene calls are TRBV29-1 and TRBJ2-3; 7 nucleotides match TRBD2. The length of the CDR3 is 14 residues. CDR1 is SQVTM, CDR2 ANQGSEA, per germline. V lost 4 bases and J lost 2; bases outside the gene matches: 6. CDR3 bases: TGCAGCGTTGGGGGCCTAGCGGTCACAGATACGCAGTATTTT. Protein: CSVGGLAVTDTQYF.

This clonotype was observed at least ten times. The V gene is TRBV5-5, the J gene TRBJ2-3, with unresolved D. Germline lookup yields CDR1 SGHKS and CDR2 YYEKEE (reference sequence). Trimming pared 3 bases from V and 4 bases from J, leaving 15 bases between. There are 15 residues in the CDR3. The CDR3 bases are TGTGCCAGCAGCTCGACACCCGGGCTCTCAGATACGCAGTATTTT. Protein: CASSSTPGLSDTQYF.

This clonotype was recorded many times. The V gene is TRBV10-3, the J gene TRBJ2-5; 13 bases agree with TRBD2. Per the germline V gene, CDR1 is ENHRY and CDR2 is SYGVKD. This CDR3 spans 19 amino acids. V gave up 2 bases and J gave up 4 bases; unmatched junction bases: 13. In DNA, the CDR3 is TGTGCCATCAGTGAGAGAACCGGGACTAGCGGGAAGGGAATAGAGACCCAGTACTTC. Translated, it gives CAISERTGTSGKGIETQYF.

Many counts were recorded for this clonotype. The CDR3 nucleotides are TGCGCCAGCAGCCTCCGGGACCCGAGCGCAGATACGCAGTATTTT. Translation: CASSLRDPSADTQYF. This chain uses TRBV10-1 with TRBJ2-3; D may match TRBD1 or TRBD2 (5 bases each). The CDR3 is made up of 15 amino acids. Germline CDR1 and CDR2: WNHNN and SYGVQD (reference sequence). V was pared by 6 bases and J by 4 bases, with 17 bases between.

At least ten counts were recorded for this clonotype. The rearrangement links TRBV5-1 to TRBJ2-1, with TRBD2 matching over 9 bases. The CDR3 consists of 16 residues. Trimming removed 0 bases from V and 3 bases from J; junction bases left unmatched: 4. The germline CDR1 and CDR2 sequences are SGHRS and YFSETQ. CDR3 residues: CASSLAAGGNYNEQFF. DNA for the CDR3: TGCGCCAGCAGCTTGGCAGCGGGAGGTAACTACAATGAGCAGTTCTTC.

This clonotype has ten or more counts. The chain recombines TRBV9 with TRBJ2-7, with D possibly being TRBD2 (6 bases). This CDR3 comprises 14 residues. The V gene's germline CDR1 is SGDLS and CDR2 YYNGEE. Trimming stripped 0 bases from V and 5 bases from J, with 12 bases between. The CDR3 DNA is TGTGCCAGCAGCGTAGTGGGGGACTTCGACGAGCAGTACTTC. Translating gives CASSVVGDFDEQYF. Drawing the rest from reference TRBV9 and TRBJ2-7, the complete variable domain is DSGVTQTPKHLITATGQRVTLRCSPRSGDLSVYWYQQSLDQGLQFLIQYYNGEERAKGNILERFSAQQFPDLHSELNLSSLELGDSALYFCASSVVGDFDEQYFGPGTRLTVT.

The chain uses TRBV20-1 and TRBJ2-2; D is possibly TRBD1 (5 bases). The V and J ends lost 3 bases and 3 bases respectively, with 11 bases between them. This CDR3 region has 14 residues. Germline V gives CDR1 DFQATT, CDR2 SNEGSKA (reference sequence). CDR3 sequence (DNA): TGCAGTGCTAGGCCTGTGGGGCACACCGGGGAGCTGTTTTTT. It translates to CSARPVGHTGELFF.

This clonotype was recorded many times. This chain joins TRBV28 and TRBJ2-7; a possible D gene is TRBD1 (5 bases). The CDR3 totals 14 residues. The V end was cut by 7 bases, the J end by 0 bases, with 13 bases between. Germline CDR1 is MDHEN and CDR2 is SYDVKM. CDR3 sequence reads: CASTYQGSSYEQYF. CDR3 nucleotides: TGTGCCAGCACCTACCAGGGAAGCTCCTACGAGCAGTACTTC.

This clonotype was seen repeatedly, ten times or more. The V and J genes are TRBV15 and TRBJ2-1; D is perhaps TRBD1 or TRBD2 (5 bases each). The germline V gene encodes CDR1 LNHNV and CDR2 YYDKDF (reference sequence). The CDR3 has 16 residues. Trimming removed 1 base from V and 7 bases from J, with 17 bases in between. This chain's CDR3 is CATSRVWGSGRNEQFF. The CDR3 DNA reads TGTGCCACCAGCAGAGTCTGGGGTTCGGGGCGAAATGAGCAGTTCTTC.

Many counts were recorded for this clonotype. This chain joins TRBV15 and TRBJ2-1; 7 bases match TRBD1. Trimming cost V 9 bases and J 0 bases; bases outside gene matches: 8. Germline CDR1 reads LNHNV; CDR2 reads YYDKDF (reference sequence). CDR3 length: 15 residues. CDR3 nucleotides: TGTGCCACAAGAAAGGGGGCCAGCTCCTACAATGAGCAGTTCTTC. Amino acids: CATRKGASSYNEQFF.

This clonotype came up many times. This chain uses TRBV12-3 or TRBV12-4 with TRBJ1-1; TRBD1 aligns across 7 bases. The CDR3 is made up of 14 amino acids. Unmatched junction bases numbered 8, after V lost 5 bases and J lost 5 bases. The CDR3 DNA sequence: TGTGCCAGCAGTGTCGACAGGGACGGGACTGAAGCTTTCTTT. It encodes CASSVDRDGTEAFF.